This paragraph covers one T cell receptor beta chain sequence. This clone appeared a few times. The antigen this receptor binds is unknown. Base qualities are not at hand, and no much larger clone is one base apart. As encoded in the germline V gene (reference sequence), CDR1 is LNHDA while CDR2 is SQIVND. There are 18 amino acids in the CDR3, from cysteine to phenylalanine inclusive. Only CDR3 DNA is held: 54 bases, read in frame from base 1. For this chain, trimming is 5 bases at the V end and 1 base at the J end, and the number of junction bases without a gene match is 8. The protocol used for the library was the immunoSEQ multiplex PCR assay. The multiplex PCR relied on a mix of 60 forward primers for TCR Vbeta segments and 13 reverse primers for TCR Jbeta segments. The CDR3 region of rearranged TCR beta genes was amplified from genomic DNA by a multiplex PCR assay. The Illumina HiSeq System was used to sequence the amplified TCR beta libraries as 87-base-pair reads. Per the original workflow: A later analysis counted about 80 million unique TCR beta chains across the 666 repertoires, and roughly 9.9 million of these chains were shared by at least two donors. Raw reads were error-corrected and collapsed into unique sequences with a nearest-neighbor algorithm that merged closely related sequences to remove PCR and sequencing errors. To assign V, D and J gene segments, CDR3 sequences were aligned to IMGT reference sequences. For a sequence to be retained, a match of at least six nucleotides to both a V gene segment and a J gene segment was required. A rearrangement counted as productive if the CDR3 had no stop codons and remained in frame with V and J, and every other rearrangement counted as non-productive. Following IMGT convention, CDR3 was defined as the stretch from the second conserved V-encoded cysteine to the conserved J-encoded phenylalanine. The earlier analysis of 587 of the donors excluded any sequence lacking an unambiguous match to a single V gene segment. In an earlier analysis of about 590 of the donors, a V segment was called functional when productive rearrangements were above 56.7%, and segregating when the standard deviation between donors exceeded 5%. To diagnose cytomegalovirus status from the catalog of TCR beta chain sequences, a statistical classification framework was built. V and J gene assignment, in a later analysis, came from comparing TCR nucleotide sequences with IMGT/GENE-DB human TR gene sequences. Using the TCRdist pipeline, a later analysis assigned CDR3 sequences along with most-parsimonious VDJ recombination scenarios. In a later analysis, each TCR beta chain was defined by its CDR3 amino acid sequence together with its V-gene family, and reads lacking a unique V-gene family were excluded. In a later analysis, nearly 600 highly shared, low-generation-probability nucleotide sequences were removed to address suspected cross-contamination and a sequencing artifact. A later analysis calculated a clonal expansion index for each public chain from normalized within-repertoire ranks of inferred template counts. In a later analysis, generation probabilities were computed with a VDJ recombination model fitted to out-of-frame rearrangements, and the resulting probabilities were checked against IGoR. A later analysis scored TCR-TCR, TCR-HLA and TCR-CMV co-occurrence with hypergeometric tests, applying a repertoire-size bias correction to TCR pairs. In a later analysis, false discovery rates were estimated by permuting HLA or CMV assignments 20 times. A later analysis grouped co-occurring TCRs with DBSCAN, adding TCRdist sequence similarity when clustering within HLA-allele-positive subsets. Repertoires with fewer than 30,000 or more than 120,000 public chains, plus five repertoires with anomalous nucleotide sharing, were excluded from co-occurrence clustering. Not all clones reach the TCRdb copy of this immuneACCESS table, which keeps in-frame sequences only. Checked studies attribute under half of the gap to unresolved V genes and leave the rest unexplained. That table supplies the V and J calls and clone size; D and trimming were determined from the DNA. The sample has 140,000 to 150,000 clones on record, about 8.9% of them singletons. The ten largest clones add up to approximately 1.9% of the sample.

This specimen comes from a study of cytomegalovirus exposure and HLA in healthy donors (dated by TCRdb to 2016 to 2017). With regard to the full study: According to an earlier analysis of 587 of the donors, about 179 million T cells yielded roughly 110 million unique TCR beta sequences and approximately 300 Gb of sequence data. An early release covering roughly 600 HLA-typed donors comprised around 300 gigabases of sequencing data and around 85 million unique TCR sequences. Among the approximately 400 genotyped donors, about 85% belonged to the genetic ancestry cluster associated with self-reported Caucasian donors. The study aimed to test whether cataloging public T cell receptors could reveal signatures of past pathogen exposure. Using immunosequencing, the study profiled T cell repertoires from 500 to 800 subjects and related those repertoires to cytomegalovirus serostatus. A separate validation cohort of 100 to 150 different subjects was used in addition to the roughly 700-subject first cohort. To predict cytomegalovirus infection status, the study combined high-throughput TCR immunosequencing, statistical association of individual TCRs with disease status, and machine learning. To study patterns of TCR occurrence, a later analysis re-analyzed previously published TCR beta repertoires from around 700 donors and added high-resolution HLA genotyping. The later analysis used no new phenotypic data to find candidate immune exposures, relying instead on TCR beta sequences and their occurrence across donors. An earlier analysis of 587 of the donors used high-throughput TCR beta sequencing to judge whether each TCR beta V gene segment behaved as functional or pseudogenic. Donor age, sex, ethnicity and CMV serostatus were compiled alongside the repertoire data. A later genetic analysis took genome-wide SNP genotypes for 398 of the 666 donors and used that subset as a discovery cohort. Every discovery cohort repertoire had been produced on one sequencing platform. HLA typing covered class I and class II loci at four-digit resolution. Typing coverage differed by locus: A, B, C, DRB1 and DQB1 were typed in roughly 629-640 donors, DQA1 in approximately 520, DPA1 in some 610, and DPB1 in just under 490. Several DR-DQ haplotypes were treated as single units for association and clustering because of strong linkage in the cohort. Among some 400 genotyped donors of the cohort, an average of around 250,000 unique TCR beta nucleotide sequences was sequenced per donor, of which about 20% were non-productive. On the study overall, not on this receptor specifically: In a later analysis, TCR association rates were found to vary across HLA loci, with the most associated TCRs seen for DRB1 alleles and the fewest for HLA-C alleles. Because counts were too low, under 20 rarely observed V segments, including chromosome 9 orphons, were left out of the earlier analysis of a few hundred of the donors. Compared with the roughly 700-donor mean, donors in an Asian-associated ancestry cluster had fewer N-insertions in productive TCRs, according to a later genetic analysis. At a false discovery rate of 0.05, a later analysis linked around 15,000 TCR beta sequences to specific HLA alleles. The 87-base-pair reads could not distinguish some IMGT-functional V segments, including TRBV6-2 and TRBV6-3, so those segments were excluded. In both the original and validation cohorts, the classifier was reported to diagnose cytomegalovirus status with high specificity and sensitivity. A later analysis found that most CMV-associated TCR beta chains appeared HLA-restricted, with HLA associations seemingly driven largely by CMV exposure. When HLA alleles, especially DR and DQ, strongly co-occurred, TCR associations were difficult to assign to individual alleles. In this cohort, only TCR beta chains were sequenced, and detectable features were limited by the absence of alpha or paired-chain data. Correlated functional status among segregating V segments might reflect linkage disequilibrium, but an unknown experimental factor could not be ruled out. In a later analysis, HLA-associated TCR beta chains showed more clonal expansion and lower generation probabilities than non-associated chains that were equally common. Several of the top co-occurrence clusters appeared to be linked to parvovirus B19, influenza, CMV and Epstein-Barr virus, according to a later analysis. CMV serostatus was the only immune exposure information available for the cohort. Across donors, most TCR sequences were observed very rarely, whereas some public TCRs were present in many individuals. Because HLA typing was missing for some donors at each locus, association tests included only the typed subset. In an earlier analysis of 500 to 650 of the donors, most TCR beta V segments appeared in productive rearrangements about 87% or about 30% of the time, broadly matching IMGT annotations. Presence/absence analyses assumed roughly uniform sequencing depth across donors, an assumption that may not hold. A later genetic analysis associated a missense DCLRE1C variant with V-gene and J-gene trimming of TCR beta chains, and an independent cohort replicated the association. A further reported finding was that TCR beta sequences accurately predicted the HLA-A and HLA-B alleles for most subjects in the first cohort. A cluster of highly shared sequence variants was judged likely to be a technical artifact of the sequencing pipeline. It was suggested by the authors that the approach could potentially be generalized to other disease states and immunological phenotypes. In vitro tests confirmed that a few of the cytomegalovirus-associated TCR beta chains recognize cytomegalovirus antigens. A total of fewer than 200 TCR beta chains were listed by the study as associated with cytomegalovirus.

The cohort consisted of more than 650 healthy bone marrow donors. At the time of sampling, all cohort members were nominally healthy, though unrecorded immune exposures were likely present. The donor was CMV seronegative and was included in the group of a few hundred seronegative cohort members. Each donor provided a peripheral blood sample, and peripheral blood mononuclear cells were used for TCR beta sequencing. The Qiagen DNeasy Blood Extraction Kit was used to extract genomic DNA from the blood cell samples. The source material was PBMCs. This receptor chain uses TRBV19 and TRBJ2-1; 13 nucleotides in the junction match TRBD2. This receptor was identified in a man in his fifties or sixties in good health and CMV-seronegative. The encoded CDR3 is CASSPRLAGGWSYNEQFF. The nucleotide sequence is given as TGTGCCAGTAGTCCAAGACTAGCGGGAGGATGGTCCTACAATGAGCAGTTCTTC.